These 3 T cell receptor beta chains were sequenced from one sample in a study of response to subunit inactivated influenza vaccine. MiXCR, run by TCRdb on the RT-PCR reads, gives a single entry per CDR3 protein. The sample lists some 520,000 distinct CDR3 sequences; more than 15% were seen once. The source material was CD4+ T cells sorted from PBMCs, sampled roughly 24 months after vaccination. The receptor source for this set is a man in his fifties or sixties who received an inactivated influenza vaccine.

In its sample, this clonotype was seen a few times. This chain links TRBV11-2 with TRBJ2-3, with D possibly TRBD2 on 5 matching bases. The V gene lost 5 bases and the J gene lost 2 bases, with 11 bases spanning the gap. The CDR3 loop spans 14 amino acids. The V gene's germline CDR1 is SGHAT and CDR2 FQNNGV. CDR3 sequence (DNA): TGTGCCAGCAGCCAAAGGAGGATCACAGATACGCAGTATTTT. Amino acids: CASSQRRITDTQYF.

The V gene is TRBV29-1, the J gene TRBJ2-1; 12 bases match TRBD2. In germline, CDR1 is SQVTM, CDR2 ANQGSEA. Unmatched junction bases numbered 4, after V lost 5 bases and J lost 5 bases. The CDR3 runs to 14 residues. CDR3: CSVKLAGGNNEQFF. The CDR3 nucleotides are TGCAGCGTTAAACTAGCGGGGGGTAACAATGAGCAGTTCTTC.

This clonotype has ten or more counts. This chain uses TRBV5-1 with TRBJ2-7; perhaps TRBD1 as D (5 bases). Germline loops: CDR1 SGHRS, CDR2 YFSETQ. The V gene lost 0 bases and the J gene lost 7 bases, with 11 bases spanning the gap. This CDR3 is 13 amino acids long. This chain's CDR3 is CASSLEGVSEQYF. For the CDR3, the DNA is TGCGCCAGCAGCTTGGAAGGGGTTAGTGAGCAGTACTTC.